Below, 30 T cell receptor beta chains from the same sample are listed, as sequenced in a study of graft-versus-host responses after intestinal transplantation. These receptors lack a known antigen. TCRdb keeps only in-frame clones here, not all; method: immunoSEQ multiplex PCR. Of about 120,000 clones in the sample, 90% were seen once. This sample comprised unstimulated CD4+ T cells sorted from spleen or lymph node cells, obtained before intestinal transplant. The receptors derive from a human donor who received an intestinal transplant.

The chain couples TRBV2 to TRBJ1-2, with TRBD1 matching over 7 bases. The germline CDR1 and CDR2 sequences are SNHLY and FYNNEI. This CDR3 spans 16 amino acids. V was clipped by 6 bases and J by 8 bases; unmatched bases: 18. The CDR3 reads CASRMDRLSWSGGYTF. In DNA, the CDR3 is TGTGCCAGCAGGATGGACAGGTTAAGTTGGTCGGGGGGCTACACCTTC. The complete variable domain, with remaining parts taken from reference TRBV2 and TRBJ1-2, reads EPEVTQTPSHQVTQMGQEVILRCVPISNHLYFYWYRQILGQKVEFLVSFYNNEISEKSEIFDDQFSVERPDGSNFTLKIRSTKLEDSAMYFCASRMDRLSWSGGYTFGSGTRLTVV.

The rearrangement joins TRBV14 to TRBJ2-5, with 7 nucleotides matching TRBD1. V shed 4 bases and J 7 bases; nucleotides not matched to a gene: 0. The CDR3 is made up of 11 amino acids. In germline, CDR1 is SGHDN, CDR2 FVKESK. CDR3 in amino acids: CASSRDRTQYF. CDR3 DNA sequence: TGTGCCAGCAGCCGGGACAGGACCCAGTACTTC.

V and J are TRBV9 and TRBJ1-5, with 7 positions matching TRBD1. This CDR3 has 14 residues. The germline V gene has CDR1 SGDLS and CDR2 YYNGEE. J lost 1 base, V lost 4 bases, and 2 bases had no gene match. The CDR3 DNA reads TGTGCCAGCAGCCCGACAGGGAGCAATCAGCCCCAGCATTTT. Its protein is CASSPTGSNQPQHF. The complete variable domain, with remaining parts taken from reference TRBV9 and TRBJ1-5, reads DSGVTQTPKHLITATGQRVTLRCSPRSGDLSVYWYQQSLDQGLQFLIQYYNGEERAKGNILERFSAQQFPDLHSELNLSSLELGDSALYFCASSPTGSNQPQHFGDGTRLSIL.

V and J are TRBV6-5 and TRBJ2-1, with TRBD2 identical over 14 bases. The ends lost 6 bases at V and 7 bases at J; junction bases unmatched: 5. CDR1 and CDR2 (germline): MNHEY, SVGAGI. The CDR3 has 15 amino acids. The CDR3 DNA sequence: TGTGCCAGCAGCCCGACTAGCGGGGGGGCTAATGAGCAGTTCTTC. Translating gives CASSPTSGGANEQFF.

This sequence joins TRBV6-1 and TRBJ1-1; D not resolved. V dropped 3 bases and J dropped 4 bases, with 15 bases sitting between them. Germline CDR1 MNHNS, CDR2 SASEGT. The CDR3 loop spans 15 amino acids. The CDR3 DNA reads as TGTGCCAGCAGTGAGCTCCCTAGATACTCCACTGAAGCTTTCTTT. It yields the protein CASSELPRYSTEAFF.

This chain connects TRBV29-1 to TRBJ1-5; weak D call: TRBD1 (5 bases). This CDR3 spans 15 amino acids. Looked up from germline, CDR1 is SQVTM and CDR2 is ANQGSEA. V was trimmed by 4 bases and J by 1 base, leaving 14 bases between them. CDR3 residues: CSVADSPLSNQPQHF. CDR3 coding DNA: TGCAGCGTTGCCGACAGCCCCTTAAGCAATCAGCCCCAGCATTTT.

The sample holds a few counts of this clone. Other DNA sequences in this sample translate to the same CDR3. The chain has TRBV5-1 and TRBJ1-5, with 10 bases that match TRBD1. The V segment lost 4 bases and the J segment 1 base; nucleotides outside the gene matches: 2. Germline CDR1 reads SGHRS; CDR2 reads YFSETQ. This CDR3 spans 15 amino acids. CDR3 amino acids: CASSPGQGSNQPQHF. In nucleotides, the CDR3 is TGCGCCAGCAGCCCGGGACAGGGGAGCAATCAGCCCCAGCATTTT.

V usage is TRBV19 and J usage is TRBJ1-4; D possibly corresponds to TRBD1 (6 bases). V lost 5 bases and J lost 8, with 18 bases in between. The CDR3 covers 15 residues. The germline V gene encodes CDR1 LNHDA and CDR2 SQIVND (reference sequence). Here the CDR3 reads CASSVIGGQEEKLFF. The CDR3 DNA follows: TGTGCCAGTAGTGTCATCGGGGGGCAAGAGGAAAAACTGTTTTTT. Using reference TRBV19 and TRBJ1-4 for the parts outside the CDR3, the full variable domain is DGGITQSPKYLFRKEGQNVTLSCEQNLNHDAMYWYRQDPGQGLRLIYYSQIVNDFQKGDIAEGYSVSREKKESFPLTVTSAQKNPTAFYLCASSVIGGQEEKLFFGSGTQLSVL.

J is TRBJ2-6 and V is TRBV2; 12 bases match TRBD2. CDR3 length: 18 residues. Germline CDR1 reads SNHLY; CDR2 reads FYNNEI. V trimming: 3 bases; J trimming: 4 bases; junction bases outside the gene matches: 7. The CDR3 region is CASSDTLAGGVGANVLTF. CDR3 bases: TGTGCCAGCAGTGATACGCTAGCGGGAGGGGTGGGGGCCAACGTCCTGACTTTC.

As for this clone: Other DNA sequences from this sample encode an identical CDR3 as well. The rearrangement uses TRBV27 and TRBJ2-2; 9 nucleotides align to TRBD2. This CDR3 spans 13 amino acids. The junction had 0 bases not matched to a gene; V was cut back by 6 bases and J by 4 bases. Germline CDR1 MNHEY, CDR2 SMNVEV (reference sequence). The CDR3 here is CASRLAGTGELFF. CDR3 coding DNA: TGTGCCAGCAGACTAGCGGGCACCGGGGAGCTGTTTTTT.

The chain joins TRBV7-8 to TRBJ1-1, with D uncertain. The germline V and J ends were trimmed by 5 bases and 0 bases, with 13 bases remaining between them. Germline values: CDR1 SGHVS, CDR2 FQNEAQ. This CDR3 comprises 15 residues. CDR3 loop: CASSLRESMNTEAFF. The DNA of the CDR3 is TGTGCCAGCAGCCTCCGAGAATCCATGAACACTGAAGCTTTCTTT. The entire variable domain, with the rest obtained from reference TRBV7-8 and TRBJ1-1, is as follows: GAGVSQSPRYKVAKRGQDVALRCDPISGHVSLFWYQQALGQGPEFLTYFQNEAQLDKSGLPSDRFFAERPEGSVSTLKIQRTQQEDSAVYLCASSLRESMNTEAFFGQGTRLTVV.

This sequence joins TRBV13 and TRBJ2-3, with TRBD2 matching 8 bases. V lost 5 bases, J lost 2 bases, and 12 bases stayed unmatched. This CDR3 comprises 17 residues. Germline assignment: CDR1 PRHDT and CDR2 FYEKMQ (reference sequence). CDR3 in DNA: TGTGCCAGCAGCACATGGGGGACTAGTATCTTCACAGATACGCAGTATTTT. This translates into CASSTWGTSIFTDTQYF.

V usage is TRBV2 and J usage is TRBJ2-2; D might be TRBD1 (6 bases). Germline CDR1 SNHLY, CDR2 FYNNEI. With 3 bases removed from V and 2 bases from J, the gap between germline ends came to 7 bases. This CDR3 has 14 amino acids. CDR3: CASSDRGNTGELFF. The CDR3 DNA sequence: TGTGCCAGCAGTGACAGGGGAAACACCGGGGAGCTGTTTTTT.

V is TRBV5-4 and J is TRBJ2-3; TRBD2 agrees at 7 bases. This CDR3 spans 17 amino acids. Germline CDR1 and CDR2: SGHNT and YYREEE (reference sequence). V dropped 0 bases and J dropped 0; count of bases not matched to a gene: 7. The CDR3 bases are TGTGCCAGCAGCTTGGGGGGTAGCGGGCCTAGCACAGATACGCAGTATTTT. It codes for CASSLGGSGPSTDTQYF.

This chain joins TRBV6-5 and TRBJ1-2, with D possibly being TRBD1 (6 bases). The V gene's germline CDR1 is MNHEY and CDR2 SVGAGI. V lost 5 bases to trimming and J lost 8 bases, with 18 bases between them. The CDR3 runs 14 residues. CDR3 in amino acids: CASSRGRGARGYTF. CDR3 DNA: TGTGCCAGCAGTCGAGGGAGGGGGGCGCGAGGCTACACCTTC.

The chain links TRBV5-1 to TRBJ1-1; D perhaps matches TRBD1 (5 bases). V lost 7 bases and J 5 bases, leaving 15 bases between the germline ends. From germline, CDR1 is SGHRS and CDR2 YFSETQ. The CDR3 length is 13 residues. CDR3 DNA sequence: TGCGCCAGCTGGCAGGGTATGGGTACTGAAGCTTTCTTT. Amino acids: CASWQGMGTEAFF.

The gene calls are TRBV18 and TRBJ2-2, with TRBD2 matching 14 bases. CDR1 is KGHSH and CDR2 is LQKENI in the germline V gene. This CDR3 region has 18 residues. V trimming: 4 bases; J trimming: 3 bases; junction bases outside the gene matches: 7. This CDR3 reads CASSQGTSGRRYTGELFF. In nucleotides, the CDR3 is TGTGCCAGCTCACAAGGGACTAGCGGGAGAAGATACACCGGGGAGCTGTTTTTT.

CDR3 sequence (DNA): TGTGCCAGCTCACCACTTGGGACAGAATACACTGAAGCTTTCTTT. Its translation: CASSPLGTEYTEAFF. This chain uses TRBV18 with TRBJ1-1, with 7 nucleotides matching TRBD1. CDR1 is KGHSH, CDR2 LQKENI, per germline. There are 15 residues in the CDR3. J gave up 3 bases and V 1 base, and 5 bases lay outside the gene matches.

V and J are TRBV27 and TRBJ1-2, with D perhaps TRBD1 (5 bases). V was trimmed by 4 bases and J by 13 bases, leaving 19 bases between them. Germline CDR1 reads MNHEY; CDR2 reads SMNVEV (reference sequence). This CDR3 spans 13 amino acids. The CDR3, as DNA: TGTGCCAGCAGTTATCGTCTGACGGACAACTGCACCTTC. This gives the protein CASSYRLTDNCTF.

The J gene is TRBJ1-1, the V gene TRBV6-5; D perhaps matches TRBD1 (5 bases). The CDR3 totals 16 residues. V lost 2 bases to trimming and J lost 0 bases, with 13 bases between them. CDR1 is MNHEY, CDR2 SVGAGI, per germline. The CDR3 reads CASSYGMSGMNTEAFF. CDR3 coding DNA: TGTGCCAGCAGTTACGGCATGTCAGGGATGAACACTGAAGCTTTCTTT.

The CDR3 bases are TGCGCCAGCAGCCTCACAGTGTCGAACACTGAAGCTTTCTTT. This translates into CASSLTVSNTEAFF. This chain joins TRBV5-1 and TRBJ1-1; D remains unclear. Germline V lookup: CDR1 SGHRS, CDR2 YFSETQ. Trimming removed 4 bases from V and 1 base from J, with 11 bases in between. This CDR3 spans 14 amino acids. The variable domain in full, completed from reference TRBV5-1 and TRBJ1-1, reads KAGVTQTPRYLIKTRGQQVTLSCSPISGHRSVSWYQQTPGQGLQFLFEYFSETQRNKGNFPGRFSGRQFSNSRSEMNVSTLELGDSALYLCASSLTVSNTEAFFGQGTRLTVV.

This clone is a singleton in its sample. The chain carries TRBV2 and TRBJ1-5; D perhaps matches TRBD1 (5 bases). Germline V gene sequence: CDR1 SNHLY, CDR2 FYNNEI. The V end was cut by 7 bases, the J end by 5 bases, with 15 bases between. The CDR3 runs to 14 residues. Here the CDR3 DNA reads TGTGCCAGCAATTGGGTACAGGCGGATCAGCCCCAGCATTTT. It specifies CASNWVQADQPQHF.

The CDR3 protein is CASRVTGITEAFF. CDR3 coding DNA: TGCGCCAGCAGGGTGACAGGGATTACTGAAGCTTTCTTT. V and J are TRBV5-1 and TRBJ1-1; 7 nucleotides line up with TRBD1. The germline V gene encodes CDR1 SGHRS and CDR2 YFSETQ. CDR3 length: 13 residues. The V gene end was trimmed by 5 bases and the J gene end by 5 bases; junction bases not matched to a gene: 6. The full variable domain, with the rest looked up from reference TRBV5-1 and TRBJ1-1, is KAGVTQTPRYLIKTRGQQVTLSCSPISGHRSVSWYQQTPGQGLQFLFEYFSETQRNKGNFPGRFSGRQFSNSRSEMNVSTLELGDSALYLCASRVTGITEAFFGQGTRLTVV.

V and J are TRBV7-2 and TRBJ2-7; D is ambiguous. Germline CDR1 SGHTA, CDR2 FQGNSA. The length of the CDR3 is 13 residues. V was cut by 5 bases and J by 2 bases, with 10 bases left in between. The CDR3 DNA is TGTGCCAGCAGCCGCTTGAGAGCCTACGAGCAGTACTTC. The encoded protein is CASSRLRAYEQYF.

V gene TRBV6-1 combines with J gene TRBJ2-1, with 9 bases lining up with TRBD2. The CDR3 runs 13 residues. Germline V gene lookup returns CDR1 MNHNS and CDR2 SASEGT. V dropped 7 bases and J dropped 5; count of bases not matched to a gene: 3. For the CDR3, the DNA is TGTGCCAGCAAGACTAGCGGTCACAATGAGCAGTTCTTC. This sequence encodes CASKTSGHNEQFF.

The chain combines TRBV6-5 with TRBJ2-7, with TRBD1 as a possible D gene (5 bases). The CDR3 runs to 12 residues. Trimming took off 5 bases at V and 6 bases at J, with 11 bases between the two ends. CDR1 is MNHEY and CDR2 is SVGAGI in the germline V gene. The CDR3, as DNA: TGTGCCAGCAGTAGACAGTCTGGCGAGCAGTACTTC. Its protein is CASSRQSGEQYF.

The chain recombines TRBV14 with TRBJ2-1, with D possibly matching TRBD1 (6 bases). The germline V gene has CDR1 SGHDN and CDR2 FVKESK. The CDR3 spans 12 residues. Between the trimmed V and J ends, which lost 6 bases and 8 bases, there was a span of 11 bases. This chain's CDR3 is CASRQGSDEQFF. The DNA of the CDR3 is TGTGCCAGCAGACAGGGTAGCGATGAGCAGTTCTTC.

The V call is TRBV18, the J call TRBJ2-2, with 8 bases lining up with TRBD1. The junction had 5 bases not matched to a gene; V was cut back by 6 bases and J by 2 bases. Per germline, CDR1 KGHSH and CDR2 LQKENI. The CDR3 is 15 residues long. Here the CDR3 DNA reads TGTGCCAGCTCCGCGGACAGGGTAAACACCGGGGAGCTGTTTTTT. It encodes CASSADRVNTGELFF.

Only one count was recorded for this clone. The chain carries TRBV7-2 and TRBJ2-5, with D tentatively TRBD1 (6 bases). The J call is in doubt because the DNA end fits TRBJ2-7 better. CDR3 size: 16 residues. Germline V lookup: CDR1 SGHTA, CDR2 FQGNSA. This chain's CDR3 is CASSLKWTAFSYEQYF. The CDR3 coding sequence is TGTGCCAGCAGCTTAAAGTGGACAGCCTTCTCCTACGAGCAGTACTTC.

This chain uses TRBV29-1 with TRBJ1-1, with a tentative D call TRBD1 (5 bases). The CDR3 extends over 13 amino acids. Per germline, CDR1 SQVTM and CDR2 ANQGSEA. Trimming cost V 6 bases and J 3 bases, with 14 bases left between them. DNA for the CDR3: TGCAGCGTCTGGACACAAAAATACACTGAAGCTTTCTTT. As protein: CSVWTQKYTEAFF. Full variable domain (outside the CDR3, taken from reference TRBV29-1 and TRBJ1-1): SAVISQKPSRDICQRGTSLTIQCQVDSQVTMMFWYRQQPGQSLTLIATANQGSEATYESGFVIDKFPISRPNLTFSTLTVSNMSPEDSSIYLCSVWTQKYTEAFFGQGTRLTVV.